Listed here is a single T cell receptor beta chain. This sample is part of a study of blood T cell repertoires in COVID-19. Study information: The United States, Italy and Spain were the sources of the acute and convalescent COVID-19 samples. Sample material is recorded as cDNA or gDNA derived from T cells, B-cell-depleted T cells, or PBMCs.

Per the germline V gene, CDR1 is MDHEN and CDR2 is SYDVKM. V was clipped by 5 bases and J by 1 base; unmatched bases: 8. The CDR3 runs to 15 residues. Methods used by the authors: Estimates of nucleated cell counts were drawn from the amplification of reference gene primers. Only in-frame clones appear in the TCRdb table, and some are missing; sequencing was by immunoSEQ multiplex PCR. V and J calls and clone size are those listed in that table; D and trimming were worked out from the DNA. This sample yields 200,000 to 250,000 clones, of which around 88% are seen a single time; roughly 14% belongs to the top ten.

The V call is TRBV28, the J call TRBJ2-7; 7 positions match TRBD1. The clonotype comes from a woman between 50 and 59 years old with acute COVID-19. Sequencing used PBMCs or T cells enriched from blood (not recorded which). As DNA, the CDR3 is TGTGCCAGCAGTCTCCCAGGGGGTCGTTCCTACGAGCAGTACTTC. This codes for CASSLPGGRSYEQYF.